The 14 T cell receptor beta chains below were found in one sample sequenced in a study of cytomegalovirus exposure and HLA in healthy donors. The repertoire was sequenced with immunoSEQ multiplex PCR; TCRdb's copy has only in-frame clones and lacks some. The sample shows about 130,000 clones, 89% of them seen only once. Sequenced: PBMCs. The receptor source for this set is a woman aged 18 to 35 in good health and CMV-seronegative.

The chain carries TRBV7-9 and TRBJ1-4, with D tentatively TRBD1 (6 bases). CDR3 size: 14 residues. Germline V gene lookup returns CDR1 SEHNR and CDR2 FQNEAQ (reference sequence). V dropped 7 bases and J dropped 8 bases, with 17 bases sitting between them. CDR3 residues: CASTKTGFKEKLFF. For the CDR3, the DNA is TGTGCCAGCACCAAAACAGGGTTCAAAGAAAAACTGTTTTTT.

This chain links TRBV19 with TRBJ1-3; weak D call: TRBD1 (5 bases). The CDR3 contains 13 residues. The V gene's germline CDR1 is LNHDA and CDR2 SQIVND (reference sequence). V was trimmed by 10 bases and J by 0 bases, leaving 10 bases between them. The CDR3 nucleotides read TGTGCCACTACTCAGGGCTCTGGAAACACCATATATTTT. Its protein is CATTQGSGNTIYF.

The chain is built from TRBV11-3 and TRBJ2-7; 8 bases agree with TRBD1. V was clipped by 5 bases and J by 6 bases; unmatched bases: 12. The CDR3 runs 15 residues. Germline lookup yields CDR1 SGHNT and CDR2 YENEEA. The CDR3 region has the DNA TGTGCCAGCAGCGCATCCGGGACAGGAGGTTCCGAGCAGTACTTC. Protein product: CASSASGTGGSEQYF.

The V gene is TRBV15, the J gene TRBJ2-3; TRBD1 aligns across 10 bases. CDR1 and CDR2 from the germline V gene are LNHNV and YYDKDF (reference sequence). The junction had 4 bases not matched to a gene; V was cut back by 9 bases and J by 1 base. There are 14 residues in the CDR3. This chain's CDR3 is CATRQGAGTDTQYF. The CDR3 bases are TGTGCCACTAGACAGGGGGCAGGCACAGATACGCAGTATTTT.

The rearrangement joins TRBV5-6 to TRBJ1-1; 9 bases agree with TRBD1. Germline CDR1 and CDR2: SGHDT and YYEEEE. The junction had 10 bases not matched to a gene; V was cut back by 0 bases and J by 1 base. The CDR3 extends over 18 amino acids. The CDR3 nucleotides read TGTGCCAGCAGCTTGGCGGACAGGGGACTCTTACGGAACACTGAAGCTTTCTTT. Its translation is CASSLADRGLLRNTEAFF. The full variable domain, rest sourced from reference TRBV5-6 and TRBJ1-1, is DAGVTQSPTHLIKTRGQQVTLRCSPKSGHDTVSWYQQALGQGPQFIFQYYEEEERQRGNFPDRFSGHQFPNYSSELNVNALLLGDSALYLCASSLADRGLLRNTEAFFGQGTRLTVV.

The chain carries TRBV19 and TRBJ1-3; D ambiguous. From germline, CDR1 is LNHDA and CDR2 SQIVND (reference sequence). Trimming removed 4 bases at V and 0 bases at J, with 13 bases between. The CDR3 loop spans 16 amino acids. The CDR3 DNA reads TGTGCCAGTAGTAAGGCGGGCTTCGACTCTGGAAACACCATATATTTT. It codes for CASSKAGFDSGNTIYF.

The genes are TRBV13 and TRBJ2-1; D might be TRBD2 (5 bases). In germline, CDR1 is PRHDT, CDR2 FYEKMQ (reference sequence). The CDR3 sequence is 16 residues long. Deletions cut 5 bases from V and 4 bases from J, with 18 bases between. CDR3 sequence reads: CASSPRTSGSYNEQFF. In nucleotides, the CDR3 is TGTGCCAGCAGCCCCAGGACTTCGGGGAGTTACAATGAGCAGTTCTTC. Full variable domain (rest looked up from reference TRBV13 and TRBJ2-1): AAGVIQSPRHLIKEKRETATLKCYPIPRHDTVYWYQQGPGQDPQFLISFYEKMQSDKGSIPDRFSAQQFSDYHSELNMSSLELGDSALYFCASSPRTSGSYNEQFFGPGTRLTVL.

This chain uses TRBV11-3 with TRBJ2-3; 10 bases agree with TRBD1. The CDR3 is 16 amino acids. The junction had 3 bases not matched to a gene; V was cut back by 3 bases and J by 0 bases. Per the germline V gene, CDR1 is SGHNT and CDR2 is YENEEA. CDR3 in DNA: TGTGCCAGCAGCTTTGGGACAGGGGAAAGCACAGATACGCAGTATTTT. Its protein is CASSFGTGESTDTQYF.

This clone has a handful of counts. Other DNA sequences in the sample encode the same CDR3. The chain combines TRBV27 with TRBJ2-2; D is perhaps TRBD2 (5 bases). The CDR3 totals 13 residues. V lost 3 bases, J lost 5 bases, and 7 bases lay in between. The germline V gene encodes CDR1 MNHEY and CDR2 SMNVEV (reference sequence). CDR3 in amino acids: CASSLGGTGELFF. DNA of the CDR3: TGTGCCAGCAGTTTGGGCGGGACCGGGGAGCTGTTTTTT.

J is TRBJ2-3 and V is TRBV5-1; D perhaps matches TRBD1 (6 bases). Germline assignment: CDR1 SGHRS and CDR2 YFSETQ. Trimming cost V 0 bases and J 2 bases, with 7 bases left between them. The CDR3 extends over 14 amino acids. CDR3 nucleotides: TGCGCCAGCAGCTTGGGGGGGCACACAGATACGCAGTATTTT. Its translation: CASSLGGHTDTQYF.

The chain carries TRBV4-1 and TRBJ2-3, with TRBD2 matching 11 bases. Germline V gives CDR1 MGHRA, CDR2 YSYEKL. The V gene end was trimmed by 1 base and the J gene end by 1 base; junction bases not matched to a gene: 4. The CDR3 spans 17 residues. CDR3 bases: TGCGCCAGCAGCCAAGCCGTAGCGGGAGGGCGCACAGATACGCAGTATTTT. Translated: CASSQAVAGGRTDTQYF.

The rearrangement uses TRBV18 and TRBJ2-5; 13 nucleotides agree with TRBD2. Looked up from germline, CDR1 is KGHSH and CDR2 is LQKENI. Unmatched junction bases numbered 9, after V lost 4 bases and J lost 4 bases. CDR3 length: 17 amino acids. The CDR3 protein is CASSLALAGGPGETQYF. CDR3 DNA: TGTGCCAGCTCACTCGCACTAGCGGGAGGGCCTGGAGAGACCCAGTACTTC.

The chain joins TRBV6-6 to TRBJ2-1; 8 nucleotides align to TRBD2. Looked up from germline, CDR1 is MNHNY and CDR2 is SVGAGI (reference sequence). V trimming: 2 bases; J trimming: 8 bases; junction bases outside the gene matches: 5. The CDR3 consists of 14 residues. This chain's CDR3 is CASSYVAGTDEQFF. CDR3 nucleotide sequence: TGTGCCAGCAGTTACGTAGCGGGAACGGATGAGCAGTTCTTC.

The V gene is TRBV6-6, the J gene TRBJ1-1, with D unresolved. The germline gives CDR1 MNHNY, CDR2 SVGAGI (reference sequence). This CDR3 spans 14 amino acids. V was shortened by 6 bases and J by 0 bases, with 11 bases between the two germline ends. CDR3 loop: CASSTTFLNTEAFF. The CDR3, as DNA: TGTGCCAGCAGCACGACATTTTTGAACACTGAAGCTTTCTTT.